Below, one TCR beta chain is given with its context. The sample belongs to a study of blood T cell repertoires in COVID-19. In the study overall: Samples representing acute and convalescent COVID-19 were sourced from the United States, Italy and Spain. T cells, B-cell-depleted T cells, or PBMCs supplied cDNA or gDNA.

V was cut by 5 bases and J by 5 bases, with 6 bases left in between. The CDR3 is 11 amino acids. Germline V gene data show CDR1 as LNHDA and CDR2 as SQIVND (reference sequence). Libraries were prepared by immunoSEQ multiplex PCR; TCRdb keeps only in-frame clonotypes and omits some of them. The data hold hundreds of thousands of clones, with around 85% observed a single time. The genes are TRBV19 and TRBJ1-2; D remains unclear. The sequenced sample consisted of peripheral blood. The receptor was isolated from a woman aged 25 to 45 who had recovered from COVID-19. CDR3 sequence: CASSSSYGYTF. CDR3 DNA: TGTGCCAGTAGTTCGAGTTATGGCTACACCTTC.